This T cell receptor beta chain was profiled in a study of spatial heterogeneity in lung cancer. Whole-study findings and limits: It was found that expanded intratumoral alpha and beta TCR counts tracked tumor mutation counts.

V lost 4 bases and J lost 0, with 7 bases in between. CDR1 is MNHEY and CDR2 is SMNVEV in the germline V gene (reference sequence). The CDR3 spans 14 residues. Time point given: sample taken at primary tumor resection. This clonotype is judged medium-sized. Antigen specificity is unknown. TCRdb re-analysed the 5' RACE reads in MiXCR, keeping a single row per CDR3 protein. Of 12,000 or so distinct CDR3 sequences listed, roughly 14% are singletons. The material sequenced was lung tumor tissue, taken at surgery. The chain couples TRBV27 to TRBJ1-5; D not certain. The receptor was derived from a male donor with early-stage non-small cell lung cancer. The CDR3: CASSSTYSNQPQHF. As DNA, the CDR3 is TGTGCCAGCAGTTCGACATATAGCAATCAGCCCCAGCATTTT.